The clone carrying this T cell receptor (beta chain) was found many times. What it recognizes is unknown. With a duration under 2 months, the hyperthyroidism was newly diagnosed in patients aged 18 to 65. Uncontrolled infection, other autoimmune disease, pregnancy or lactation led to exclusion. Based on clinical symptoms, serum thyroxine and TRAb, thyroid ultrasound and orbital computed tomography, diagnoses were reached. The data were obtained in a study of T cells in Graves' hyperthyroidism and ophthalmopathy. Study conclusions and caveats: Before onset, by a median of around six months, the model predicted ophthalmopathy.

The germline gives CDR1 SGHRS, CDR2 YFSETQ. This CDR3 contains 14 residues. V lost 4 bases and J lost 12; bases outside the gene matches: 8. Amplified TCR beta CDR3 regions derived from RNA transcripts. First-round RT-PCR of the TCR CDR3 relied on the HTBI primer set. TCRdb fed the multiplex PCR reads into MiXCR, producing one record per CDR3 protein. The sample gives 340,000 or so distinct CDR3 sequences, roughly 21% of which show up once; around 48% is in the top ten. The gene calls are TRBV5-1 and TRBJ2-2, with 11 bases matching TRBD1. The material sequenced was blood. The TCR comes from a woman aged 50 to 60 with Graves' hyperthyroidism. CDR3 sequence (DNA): TGCGCCAGCAGCACGGGACAGGGGGAGGAAAAGCTGTTTTTT. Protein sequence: CASSTGQGEEKLFF.